The 19 T cell receptor beta chains listed next were all sequenced from one sample in a study of cytomegalovirus exposure and HLA in healthy donors. With 60 Vbeta and 13 Jbeta primers, the PCR was carried out. The table came from immunoSEQ multiplex PCR; TCRdb's copy has only in-frame clones and leaves some out. The table shows about 180,000 clones, with about 80% occurring only once. Source material: PBMCs. The origin of the receptors is a woman aged 50 to 60 in good health and CMV-seronegative.

The V gene is TRBV28, the J gene TRBJ2-5; the match to TRBD1 covers 10 bases. After removal of 7 bases from V and 7 bases from J, the junction contained 9 bases not matched to a gene. The CDR3 runs 14 residues. Germline V gene lookup returns CDR1 MDHEN and CDR2 SYDVKM. CDR3 loop: CASKGTGDWGTQYF. The CDR3 coding sequence is TGTGCCAGCAAAGGGACAGGGGATTGGGGGACCCAGTACTTC. Using reference TRBV28 and TRBJ2-5 for the parts outside the CDR3, the full variable domain is DVKVTQSSRYLVKRTGEKVFLECVQDMDHENMFWYRQDPGLGLRLIYFSYDVKMKEKGDIPEGYSVSREKKERFSLILESASTNQTSMYLCASKGTGDWGTQYFGPGTRLLVL.

The chain carries TRBV9 and TRBJ2-7, with TRBD2 matching over 8 bases. This CDR3 spans 16 amino acids. The germline V gene encodes CDR1 SGDLS and CDR2 YYNGEE. The V gene end was trimmed by 4 bases and the J gene end by 1 base; junction bases not matched to a gene: 10. The CDR3 is CASSPRRASGSYEQYF. CDR3 coding DNA: TGTGCCAGCAGCCCGCGTCGGGCTAGCGGGTCCTACGAGCAGTACTTC.

This clone was seen a single time. V gene TRBV15 combines with J gene TRBJ1-1; TRBD1 might be the D (5 bases). The CDR3 is 14 residues long. The V gene's germline CDR1 is LNHNV and CDR2 YYDKDF (reference sequence). Trimming pared 5 bases from V and 4 bases from J, leaving 14 bases between. The CDR3 is CATSWGRDATEAFF. In nucleotides, the CDR3 is TGTGCCACCAGCTGGGGCAGGGATGCCACTGAAGCTTTCTTT. The whole variable domain, filled in from reference TRBV15 and TRBJ1-1, reads DAMVIQNPRYQVTQFGKPVTLSCSQTLNHNVMYWYQQKSSQAPKLLFHYYDKDFNNEADTPDNFQSRRPNTSFCFLDIRSPGLGDTAMYLCATSWGRDATEAFFGQGTRLTVV.

The V call is TRBV5-1, the J call TRBJ2-5; a possible D gene is TRBD2 (5 bases). Germline CDR1 SGHRS, CDR2 YFSETQ. This CDR3 has 14 residues. V dropped 6 bases and J dropped 2 bases, with 14 bases sitting between them. The DNA for the CDR3 is TGCGCCAGCAAATCGGACGGGGAGCAAGAGACCCAGTACTTC. Protein: CASKSDGEQETQYF.

This chain joins TRBV28 and TRBJ2-2; TRBD2 is a possible D gene (5 bases). This CDR3 spans 12 amino acids. Deletions cut 5 bases from V and 7 bases from J, with 8 bases between. In germline, CDR1 is MDHEN, CDR2 SYDVKM. The CDR3 spells CASSRGSGELFF. The CDR3 DNA reads as TGTGCCAGCAGTCGGGGTAGCGGGGAGCTGTTTTTT. Complete variable domain (other parts from reference TRBV28 and TRBJ2-2): DVKVTQSSRYLVKRTGEKVFLECVQDMDHENMFWYRQDPGLGLRLIYFSYDVKMKEKGDIPEGYSVSREKKERFSLILESASTNQTSMYLCASSRGSGELFFGEGSRLTVL.

The genes are TRBV28 and TRBJ1-3, with D maybe TRBD1 (5 bases). From germline, CDR1 is MDHEN and CDR2 SYDVKM. V shed 7 bases and J shed 0 bases, with 16 bases lying between them. This CDR3 spans 16 amino acids. CDR3 sequence reads: CASILGGSHSGNTIYF. CDR3 DNA: TGTGCCAGCATCCTGGGGGGGTCTCACTCTGGAAACACCATATATTTT.

V is TRBV16 and J is TRBJ1-5, with D perhaps TRBD1 (5 bases). The V gene lost 2 bases and the J gene lost 1 base, with 12 bases spanning the gap. The CDR3 spans 16 residues. Germline CDR1 KGHSY, CDR2 FQNENV. For the CDR3, the DNA is TGTGCCAGCAGCCAAGGTCGAAGACAGAGCAATCAGCCCCAGCATTTT. It codes for CASSQGRRQSNQPQHF. Full variable domain (remainder filled in from reference TRBV16 and TRBJ1-5): GEEVAQTPKHLVRGEGQKAKLYCAPIKGHSYVFWYQQVLKNEFKFLISFQNENVFDETGMPKERFSAKCLPNSPCSLEIQATKLEDSAVYFCASSQGRRQSNQPQHFGDGTRLSIL.

The J gene is TRBJ1-1, the V gene TRBV4-1; maybe TRBD1 (6 bases). The length of the CDR3 is 15 residues. Per the germline V gene, CDR1 is MGHRA and CDR2 is YSYEKL. The ends were cut back, 2 bases at V and 4 bases at J, with 14 bases in the middle. CDR3 amino acids: CASSQKRQGSTEAFF. The DNA for the CDR3 is TGCGCCAGCAGCCAAAAGAGGCAGGGGAGCACTGAAGCTTTCTTT.

The rearrangement links TRBV6-5 to TRBJ1-2; TRBD1 might be the D (5 bases). The V end was cut by 2 bases, the J end by 9 bases, with 19 bases between. The CDR3 runs 15 residues. Germline-derived CDR1 and CDR2 are MNHEY and SVGAGI. CDR3 nucleotides: TGTGCCAGCAGTTACACCCCGGGGGGGATCGAAAGCTACACCTTC. It codes for CASSYTPGGIESYTF.

This chain connects TRBV7-8 to TRBJ1-4, with 7 bases matching TRBD1. V lost 2 bases, J lost 8 bases, and 8 bases stayed unmatched. This CDR3 contains 15 residues. Per germline, CDR1 SGHVS and CDR2 FQNEAQ. CDR3 nucleotides: TGTGCCAGCAGCTTAAACAGGACAGGTTGGGAAAAACTGTTTTTT. It yields the protein CASSLNRTGWEKLFF.

The V and J genes are TRBV28 and TRBJ1-1; D uncertain. V lost 6 bases to trimming and J lost 4 bases, with 12 bases between them. CDR1 and CDR2 (germline): MDHEN, SYDVKM. The CDR3 has 13 amino acids. CDR3 protein: CASSLPGSTEAFF. For the CDR3, the DNA is TGTGCCAGCAGCCTTCCCGGGAGCACTGAAGCTTTCTTT. Using reference TRBV28 and TRBJ1-1 for the parts outside the CDR3, the full variable domain is DVKVTQSSRYLVKRTGEKVFLECVQDMDHENMFWYRQDPGLGLRLIYFSYDVKMKEKGDIPEGYSVSREKKERFSLILESASTNQTSMYLCASSLPGSTEAFFGQGTRLTVV.

The CDR3 is CASSPGGQGINTEAFF. The CDR3 DNA reads as TGTGCCAGCTCACCCGGAGGACAGGGTATCAACACTGAAGCTTTCTTT. This sequence joins TRBV18 and TRBJ1-1; 8 bases are a match to TRBD1. This CDR3 comprises 16 residues. In germline, CDR1 is KGHSH, CDR2 LQKENI. V lost 3 bases to trimming and J lost 2 bases; unmatched junction nucleotides: 8.

V usage is TRBV14 and J usage is TRBJ2-1; perhaps TRBD1 as D (6 bases). V lost 0 bases and J 5 bases, leaving 14 bases between the germline ends. In germline, CDR1 is SGHDN, CDR2 FVKESK. The CDR3 loop spans 16 amino acids. This CDR3 is CASSQELRTEDNEQFF. The DNA for the CDR3 is TGTGCCAGCAGCCAAGAATTAAGGACAGAAGACAATGAGCAGTTCTTC. The full variable domain, rest sourced from reference TRBV14 and TRBJ2-1, is EAGVTQFPSHSVIEKGQTVTLRCDPISGHDNLYWYRRVMGKEIKFLLHFVKESKQDESGMPNNRFLAERTGGTYSTLKVQPAELEDSGVYFCASSQELRTEDNEQFFGPGTRLTVL.

This chain joins TRBV5-8 and TRBJ1-5; 9 bases agree with TRBD1. CDR3 length: 14 residues. J gave up 7 bases and V 3 bases, and 5 bases lay outside the gene matches. Germline V CDR1 and CDR2: SGHTS, YDEGEE. CDR3 residues: CASSSRTGAQPQHF. CDR3 nucleotide sequence: TGTGCCAGCAGCTCTCGGACAGGGGCCCAGCCCCAGCATTTT.

The chain links TRBV19 to TRBJ1-2; D is perhaps TRBD1 (5 bases). From germline, CDR1 is LNHDA and CDR2 SQIVND (reference sequence). With 6 bases removed from V and 7 bases from J, the gap between germline ends came to 12 bases. The CDR3 runs to 12 residues. The CDR3 sequence is CASRPSQGGYTF. The CDR3 region has the DNA TGTGCCAGTAGGCCTTCGCAGGGTGGCTACACCTTC.

This rearrangement joins TRBV7-3 to TRBJ2-2, with D perhaps matching TRBD2 (6 bases). This CDR3 contains 16 residues. V lost 2 bases to trimming and J lost 1 base, with 11 bases between them. The germline V gene encodes CDR1 SGHTA and CDR2 FQGTGA. CDR3 loop: CASSLSTSRNTGELFF. As DNA, the CDR3 is TGTGCCAGCAGCTTATCAACTAGCAGGAACACCGGGGAGCTGTTTTTT.

The V gene is TRBV5-1, the J gene TRBJ2-3; 9 nucleotides agree with TRBD1. The CDR3 is 13 amino acids. Germline assignment: CDR1 SGHRS and CDR2 YFSETQ. After removal of 7 bases from V and 6 bases from J, the junction contained 6 bases not matched to a gene. CDR3 coding DNA: TGCGCCAGCCGGACAGGGGCAGGGGATACGCAGTATTTT. The encoded protein is CASRTGAGDTQYF.

The chain has TRBV4-3 and TRBJ2-7; D is possibly TRBD1 (5 bases). This CDR3 has 15 residues. Germline V lookup: CDR1 LGHNA, CDR2 YSLEER. V was pared by 2 bases and J by 3 bases, with 14 bases between. The CDR3 region is CASSQSQGVGYEQYF. The CDR3 DNA sequence: TGCGCCAGCAGCCAAAGTCAGGGCGTAGGCTACGAGCAGTACTTC.

This chain uses TRBV7-9 with TRBJ2-5, with 9 bases that match TRBD1. From germline, CDR1 is SEHNR and CDR2 FQNEAQ (reference sequence). The CDR3 loop spans 15 amino acids. V was clipped by 4 bases and J by 1 base; unmatched bases: 4. The CDR3 spells CASSSNRGPQETQYF. The CDR3 DNA is TGTGCCAGCAGCTCAAACAGGGGGCCCCAAGAGACCCAGTACTTC.